The 26 T cell receptor beta chains given below trace back to one sample, sequenced in a study of blood T cell repertoires in COVID-19. Profiled with immunoSEQ multiplex PCR; TCRdb holds only in-frame clones, not every one. Of about 80,000 clones listed, about four fifths are singletons. The sample consisted of peripheral blood. Receptor source: a woman in her 70s with acute or convalescent COVID-19.

The V call is TRBV6-4, the J call TRBJ2-2; D call uncertain. The CDR3 has 14 amino acids. V lost 2 bases to trimming and J lost 2 bases, with 6 bases between them. Germline CDR1 MRHNA, CDR2 SNTAGT. The CDR3: CASSDGPNTGELFF. The CDR3 DNA reads as TGTGCCAGCAGTGACGGGCCAAACACCGGGGAGCTGTTTTTT.

The CDR3 loop is CASSPPFPRGSTDTQYF. The CDR3 DNA sequence: TGTGCCAGCAGCCCGCCGTTTCCGCGGGGGAGCACAGATACGCAGTATTTT. This sequence joins TRBV27 and TRBJ2-3, with TRBD2 matching 7 bases. The V gene end was trimmed by 6 bases and the J gene end by 0 bases; junction bases not matched to a gene: 12. The CDR3 totals 17 residues. The germline V gene has CDR1 MNHEY and CDR2 SMNVEV (reference sequence).

In its sample, this clone was seen a few times. The V call is TRBV7-6, the J call TRBJ2-1; 14 nucleotides match TRBD2. The CDR3 runs to 16 residues. CDR1 and CDR2 from the germline V gene are SGHVS and FNYEAQ. The V gene end was trimmed by 0 bases and the J gene end by 9 bases; junction bases not matched to a gene: 4. The CDR3 loop is CASSLAGLAGGTEQFF. Written as DNA, the CDR3 is TGTGCCAGCAGCTTAGCCGGACTAGCGGGAGGAACTGAGCAGTTCTTC.

This rearrangement joins TRBV3-1 (or the pseudogene TRBV3-2) to TRBJ2-1; D not certain. The CDR3 runs to 12 residues. V gave up 1 base and J gave up 9 bases, with 7 bases separating them. Germline V gene data show CDR1 as LGHDT and CDR2 as YNNKEL (reference sequence). CDR3 protein: CASSQAYGEQFF. The CDR3 DNA sequence: TGTGCCAGCAGCCAAGCGTACGGTGAGCAGTTCTTC.

This chain links TRBV11-3 with TRBJ2-1, with TRBD1 matching over 7 bases. V lost 3 bases and J lost 0; bases outside the gene matches: 2. This CDR3 is built from 15 residues. Germline CDR1 and CDR2: SGHNT and YENEEA. The CDR3 is CASSLTGNSYNEQFF. The CDR3 DNA sequence: TGTGCCAGCAGCTTGACAGGGAACTCCTACAATGAGCAGTTCTTC.

The rearrangement links TRBV11-3 to TRBJ2-1; 15 positions match TRBD2. This CDR3 contains 15 residues. V shed 5 bases and J 7 bases; nucleotides not matched to a gene: 3. Germline V gives CDR1 SGHNT, CDR2 YENEEA. The CDR3 loop is CASSTGLAGGNEQFF. The CDR3 DNA sequence: TGTGCCAGCAGCACTGGACTAGCGGGAGGGAATGAGCAGTTCTTC.

This chain uses TRBV6-2 or TRBV6-3 with TRBJ1-1, with 10 bases matching TRBD1. Germline V CDR1 and CDR2: MNHEY, SVGEGT. CDR3 size: 16 residues. The V gene end was trimmed by 6 bases and the J gene end by 3 bases; junction bases not matched to a gene: 10. The CDR3, as DNA: TGTGCCAGCAGCCATACGACAGGGGGCTATCACACTGAAGCTTTCTTT. This codes for CASSHTTGGYHTEAFF.

J is TRBJ1-2 and V is TRBV12-3 or TRBV12-4; TRBD1 might be the D (5 bases). Trimming shortened V by 6 bases and J by 6 bases, and 5 bases separated the two germline ends. This CDR3 spans 10 amino acids. The CDR3 DNA is TGTGCCAGCAGAGGGGATGGCTACACCTTC. Amino acid sequence: CASRGDGYTF.

The chain joins TRBV29-1 to TRBJ1-1; 7 nucleotides align to TRBD1. The germline V gene has CDR1 SQVTM and CDR2 ANQGSEA. V shed 5 bases, J shed 7 bases, and the junction held 10 bases outside the gene matches. The CDR3 covers 13 residues. As DNA, the CDR3 is TGCAGCGTTTCGACAGGGCCAGGGGGTGAAGCTTTCTTT. The encoded protein is CSVSTGPGGEAFF.

This chain connects TRBV14 to TRBJ2-2; D ambiguous. CDR1 is SGHDN, CDR2 FVKESK, per germline. The germline V and J ends were trimmed by 5 bases and 7 bases, with 8 bases remaining between them. The CDR3 is made up of 12 amino acids. CDR3 sequence reads: CASSLVVGELFF. The CDR3 DNA is TGTGCCAGCAGCTTAGTAGTCGGGGAGCTGTTTTTT.

V gene TRBV25-1 combines with J gene TRBJ1-6, with D possibly matching TRBD1 (5 bases). The CDR3 loop spans 15 amino acids. Germline V gene sequence: CDR1 MGHDK, CDR2 SYGVNS. Trimming took 3 bases from V and 9 from J, leaving 15 bases between them. The chain's CDR3 is CASSDTGLPFSPLHF. In DNA, the CDR3 is TGTGCCAGCAGTGACACGGGACTCCCGTTTTCACCCCTCCACTTT.

This chain joins TRBV6-6 and TRBJ1-2; 9 positions agree with TRBD1. Germline V gene data show CDR1 as MNHNY and CDR2 as SVGAGI (reference sequence). After removal of 5 bases from V and 8 bases from J, the junction contained 18 bases not matched to a gene. This CDR3 is built from 17 residues. This CDR3 reads CASSREGHLDRGEGYTF. The CDR3 region has the DNA TGTGCCAGCAGTCGCGAAGGACACCTAGACAGGGGGGAAGGCTACACCTTC.

This chain joins TRBV7-3 and TRBJ2-1, with D possibly being TRBD2 (5 bases). V was trimmed by 5 bases and J by 0 bases, leaving 11 bases between them. Germline CDR1 is SGHTA and CDR2 is FQGTGA. CDR3 size: 15 residues. The CDR3 spells CASSPGRGSYNEQFF. CDR3 in DNA: TGTGCCAGCAGCCCGGGTCGGGGCTCCTACAATGAGCAGTTCTTC.

Only a few counts were recorded for this clone. The CDR3 DNA sequence: TGCGCCAGCAGCTTGGCCCAGGGGGGCTCCTACAATGAGCAGTTCTTC. Translated: CASSLAQGGSYNEQFF. V usage is TRBV5-1 and J usage is TRBJ2-1; D possibly corresponds to TRBD1 (7 bases). Germline V gene lookup returns CDR1 SGHRS and CDR2 YFSETQ. This CDR3 is built from 16 residues. The ends were cut back, 0 bases at V and 0 bases at J, with 10 bases in the middle.

The chain carries TRBV7-9 and TRBJ2-5; 8 positions agree with TRBD2. CDR1 is SEHNR, CDR2 FQNEAQ, per germline (reference sequence). V shed 4 bases and J 3 bases; nucleotides not matched to a gene: 7. The CDR3 totals 15 residues. This CDR3 reads CASSSWTSLKETQYF. The CDR3 DNA is TGTGCCAGCAGCTCCTGGACTAGCCTTAAAGAGACCCAGTACTTC.

This clone has ten or more counts. The rearrangement links TRBV5-6 to TRBJ1-2; D is possibly TRBD1 (5 bases). The germline V and J ends were trimmed by 4 bases and 2 bases, with 12 bases remaining between them. The germline CDR1 and CDR2 sequences are SGHDT and YYEEEE. The CDR3 spans 14 residues. CDR3 DNA: TGTGCCAGCAGCGTAGGTGGGGGGAACTATGGCTACACCTTC. This encodes CASSVGGGNYGYTF.

The table lists this clone with a few counts. This sequence joins TRBV20-1 and TRBJ2-7; D is unclear. This CDR3 spans 12 amino acids. Germline V gene lookup returns CDR1 DFQATT and CDR2 SNEGSKA (reference sequence). The germline V and J ends were trimmed by 3 bases and 1 base, with 7 bases remaining between them. CDR3 amino acids: CSASLQSYEQYF. DNA of the CDR3: TGCAGTGCTAGTTTACAGTCCTACGAGCAGTACTTC.

The genes are TRBV23-1 and TRBJ1-5; D might be TRBD1 (5 bases). TRBV23-1 is labeled an ORF, and its function is uncertain. The CDR3 is 12 residues long. CDR3 nucleotides: TGCGCAACCAGTGGGGCGATTCAGCCCCAGCATTTT. Translation gives CATSGAIQPQHF.

This chain connects TRBV5-1 to TRBJ2-5; TRBD2 agrees at 9 bases. The ends lost 1 base at V and 5 bases at J; junction bases unmatched: 9. In germline, CDR1 is SGHRS, CDR2 YFSETQ. This CDR3 comprises 16 residues. CDR3 coding DNA: TGCGCCAGCAGCTTGATACCGGGACTAGCTATGGAGACCCAGTACTTC. Translating it yields CASSLIPGLAMETQYF.

The chain recombines TRBV29-1 with TRBJ1-2, with 9 bases fitting TRBD1. CDR1 is SQVTM and CDR2 is ANQGSEA in the germline V gene. CDR3 length equals 16 residues. V gave up 7 bases and J gave up 7 bases; unmatched junction bases: 19. DNA of the CDR3: TGCAGCGCGGGAGCACCGGGACAGGGAAGGTTAAGTGGCTACACCTTC. Translated, it gives CSAGAPGQGRLSGYTF. Variable domain in full (rest from reference TRBV29-1 and TRBJ1-2): SAVISQKPSRDICQRGTSLTIQCQVDSQVTMMFWYRQQPGQSLTLIATANQGSEATYESGFVIDKFPISRPNLTFSTLTVSNMSPEDSSIYLCSAGAPGQGRLSGYTFGSGTRLTVV.

This chain links TRBV3-1 (or the pseudogene TRBV3-2) with TRBJ2-3, with 10 nucleotides matching TRBD2. The CDR3 runs 16 residues. Germline V gene sequence: CDR1 LGHDT, CDR2 YNNKEL (reference sequence). V lost 4 bases, J lost 6 bases, and 10 bases stayed unmatched. DNA of the CDR3: TGTGCCAGCAGCCGCAGTTCGCTAGCGGGAGCGGATACGCAGTATTTT. Translating it yields CASSRSSLAGADTQYF.

CDR3 sequence (DNA): TGTGCCTGGTACCGGGTTGGGACTGAAGCTTTCTTT. The encoded protein is CAWYRVGTEAFF. The V gene is TRBV30, the J gene TRBJ1-1; D unclear. V dropped 5 bases and J dropped 5 bases, with 12 bases sitting between them. Germline CDR1 GTSNPN, CDR2 SVGIG (reference sequence). The CDR3 runs to 12 residues.

This chain links TRBV5-1 with TRBJ2-1, with a tentative D call TRBD2 (5 bases). V was trimmed by 1 base and J by 0 bases, leaving 11 bases between them. Germline lookup yields CDR1 SGHRS and CDR2 YFSETQ. This CDR3 contains 16 residues. CDR3 region: CASSLTGFLSYNEQFF. CDR3 nucleotide sequence: TGCGCCAGCAGCTTGACGGGATTCCTCTCCTACAATGAGCAGTTCTTC.

V usage is TRBV7-3 and J usage is TRBJ2-2; TRBD2 matches 9 bases. Germline V gene data show CDR1 as SGHTA and CDR2 as FQGTGA. The V gene end was trimmed by 2 bases and the J gene end by 4 bases; junction bases not matched to a gene: 8. The CDR3 runs 17 residues. The CDR3 loop is CASSLLASGTGTGELFF. DNA of the CDR3: TGTGCCAGCAGCTTACTCGCTAGCGGGACGGGCACCGGGGAGCTGTTTTTT.

The gene calls are TRBV7-2 and TRBJ2-5; D is possibly TRBD2 (6 bases). This CDR3 is built from 13 residues. Trimming took off 5 bases at V and 5 bases at J, with 12 bases between the two ends. From germline, CDR1 is SGHTA and CDR2 FQGNSA. Here the CDR3 reads CASSRGAGETQYF. CDR3 nucleotide sequence: TGTGCCAGCAGCCGAGGCGCGGGGGAGACCCAGTACTTC.

This clone was seen a few times. V usage is TRBV7-2 and J usage is TRBJ2-2, with 11 bases lining up with TRBD1. Germline V gene lookup returns CDR1 SGHTA and CDR2 FQGNSA. The CDR3 length is 16 residues. V shed 4 bases and J 5 bases; nucleotides not matched to a gene: 6. CDR3 nucleotides: TGTGCCAGCAGCTGGTCCGGGACAGGGGGAACCGGGGAGCTGTTTTTT. Translation: CASSWSGTGGTGELFF.